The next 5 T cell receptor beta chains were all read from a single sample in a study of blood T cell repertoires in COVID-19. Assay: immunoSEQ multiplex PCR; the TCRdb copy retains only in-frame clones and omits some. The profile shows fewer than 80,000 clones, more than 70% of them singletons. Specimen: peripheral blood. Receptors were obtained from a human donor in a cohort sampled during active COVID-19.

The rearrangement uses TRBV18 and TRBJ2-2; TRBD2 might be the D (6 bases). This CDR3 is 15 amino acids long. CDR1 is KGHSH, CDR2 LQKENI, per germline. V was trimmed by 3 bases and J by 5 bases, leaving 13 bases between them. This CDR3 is CASSPSTAGTGELFF. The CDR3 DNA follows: TGTGCCAGCTCACCGTCGACCGCGGGGACCGGGGAGCTGTTTTTT.

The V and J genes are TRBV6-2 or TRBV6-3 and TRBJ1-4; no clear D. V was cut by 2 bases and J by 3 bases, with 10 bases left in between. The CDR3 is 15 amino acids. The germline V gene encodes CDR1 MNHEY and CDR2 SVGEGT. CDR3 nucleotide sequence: TGTGCCAGCAGTTACGTCGGGATCCCTAATGAAAAACTGTTTTTT. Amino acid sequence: CASSYVGIPNEKLFF.

The CDR3 DNA sequence: TGTGCCAGCAGCCAAAGCGGGAGTGCCAAAAACATTCAGTACTTC. As protein: CASSQSGSAKNIQYF. The J gene is TRBJ2-4, the V gene TRBV28; 8 bases map to TRBD2. The V gene end was trimmed by 6 bases and the J gene end by 1 base; junction bases not matched to a gene: 5. Germline V gives CDR1 MDHEN, CDR2 SYDVKM. CDR3 length equals 15 residues.

The CDR3 region is CASSRGDRDNEKLFF. The CDR3 DNA reads as TGTGCCAGCAGCAGGGGGGACAGGGATAATGAAAAACTGTTTTTT. The chain links TRBV13 to TRBJ1-4; 9 bases line up with TRBD1. The CDR3 totals 15 residues. The J segment lost 4 bases and the V segment lost 5 bases, leaving 5 bases of the junction unmatched. Germline V gene sequence: CDR1 PRHDT, CDR2 FYEKMQ (reference sequence).

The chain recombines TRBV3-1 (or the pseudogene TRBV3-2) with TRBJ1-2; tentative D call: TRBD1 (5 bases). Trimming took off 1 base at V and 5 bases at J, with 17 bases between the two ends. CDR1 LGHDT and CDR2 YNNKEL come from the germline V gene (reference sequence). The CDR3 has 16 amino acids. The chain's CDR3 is CASSQVSRAGRYGYTF. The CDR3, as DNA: TGTGCCAGCAGCCAAGTAAGCCGCGCGGGACGATATGGCTACACCTTC.